The present TCR beta chain was sequenced within a study of blood T cell repertoires in COVID-19. As for the study in general: There were acute and convalescent COVID-19 samples, and they came from the United States, Italy and Spain.

V trimming: 5 bases; J trimming: 4 bases; junction bases outside the gene matches: 7. There are 15 residues in the CDR3. Germline CDR1 reads LGHNT; CDR2 reads FRNRAP. Measured with immunoSEQ multiplex PCR; TCRdb has only the in-frame clones, and not every one. The repertoire has 290,000 or so clones, roughly 85% of them found once; the top ten carry more than 4.5%. The receptor's source is a man in his fifties or sixties with active or convalescent COVID-19. The sequenced sample was peripheral blood. The gene calls are TRBV12-5 and TRBJ1-3; 8 bases line up with TRBD1. The CDR3 bases are TGTGCTAGTGGTACCGGGACAGGACCCGGAAACACCATATATTTT. This gives the protein CASGTGTGPGNTIYF.